These 23 T cell receptor beta chains share one sample of origin, sequenced in a study of blood T cell repertoires in COVID-19. TCRdb keeps only in-frame clones here, not all; method: immunoSEQ multiplex PCR. The sample lists 220,000 or so clones; 80% to 85% were seen once. The specimen was peripheral blood. These receptors were collected from a woman aged 55-70 years with acute or convalescent COVID-19.

This rearrangement joins TRBV3-1 (or the pseudogene TRBV3-2) to TRBJ2-7, with D possibly TRBD2 on 6 matching bases. The ends were cut back, 4 bases at V and 5 bases at J, with 12 bases in the middle. The CDR3 runs to 13 residues. Germline CDR1 reads LGHDT; CDR2 reads YNNKEL (reference sequence). This CDR3 reads CASSPPGLDEQYF. DNA of the CDR3: TGTGCCAGCAGCCCACCGGGACTCGACGAGCAGTACTTC.

The rearrangement joins TRBV9 to TRBJ1-4; 10 bases align to TRBD1. CDR3 length: 16 amino acids. Germline assignment: CDR1 SGDLS and CDR2 YYNGEE. The V segment lost 3 bases and the J segment 7 bases; nucleotides outside the gene matches: 9. The CDR3 loop is CASSASVGDRGEKLFF. The DNA of the CDR3 is TGTGCCAGCAGCGCGTCGGTTGGGGACAGGGGTGAAAAACTGTTTTTT.

V usage is TRBV29-1 and J usage is TRBJ1-3; D gene unclear. Germline values: CDR1 SQVTM, CDR2 ANQGSEA. The CDR3 length is 14 residues. V was cut by 5 bases and J by 0 bases, with 11 bases left in between. CDR3 in amino acids: CSVLASDSGNTIYF. The CDR3 nucleotides are TGCAGCGTTTTAGCGAGTGACTCTGGAAACACCATATATTTT.

This chain joins TRBV5-6 and TRBJ1-3; 9 bases align to TRBD1. The CDR3 length is 14 residues. Germline CDR1 SGHDT, CDR2 YYEEEE. The V and J ends lost 3 bases and 3 bases, in that order; junction bases with no gene match: 1. CDR3 sequence reads: CASSSDRGGNTIYF. The CDR3 DNA is TGTGCCAGCAGCTCGGACAGGGGTGGAAACACCATATATTTT.

The chain carries TRBV19 and TRBJ1-2, with D uncertain. Trimming pared 1 base from V and 2 bases from J, leaving 8 bases between. Germline V lookup: CDR1 LNHDA, CDR2 SQIVND (reference sequence). CDR3 length: 14 residues. DNA of the CDR3: TGTGCCAGTAGTATAGGCTACAGCAACTATGGCTACACCTTC. It encodes CASSIGYSNYGYTF.

The chain has TRBV19 and TRBJ1-5; D gene unclear. Trimming left V 4 bases short and J 3 bases short, with 7 bases between. The germline V gene encodes CDR1 LNHDA and CDR2 SQIVND (reference sequence). CDR3 length: 13 amino acids. The DNA for the CDR3 is TGTGCCAGTAGTACCGGTCACAATCAGCCCCAGCATTTT. Translation gives CASSTGHNQPQHF. Supplemented by reference TRBV19 and TRBJ1-5, the full variable domain reads DGGITQSPKYLFRKEGQNVTLSCEQNLNHDAMYWYRQDPGQGLRLIYYSQIVNDFQKGDIAEGYSVSREKKESFPLTVTSAQKNPTAFYLCASSTGHNQPQHFGDGTRLSIL.

The chain uses TRBV30 and TRBJ2-2; TRBD1 aligns across 12 bases. Germline CDR1 is GTSNPN and CDR2 is SVGIG (reference sequence). This CDR3 is built from 15 residues. The trim removed 2 bases at V and 6 bases at J, leaving 4 bases unmatched. In nucleotides, the CDR3 is TGTGCCTGGAGTCTAGGGACAGGGGGCCCCGGGGAGCTGTTTTTT. Protein product: CAWSLGTGGPGELFF.

The chain is built from TRBV5-4 and TRBJ2-2; 12 positions match TRBD2. Germline CDR1 and CDR2: SGHNT and YYREEE (reference sequence). Trimming at V came to 4 bases and at J to 4 bases, leaving 5 bases not matched to a gene. The CDR3 has 16 residues. The CDR3 protein is CASSGLLAGGTGELFF. For the CDR3, the DNA is TGTGCCAGCAGCGGCTTACTAGCGGGGGGCACCGGGGAGCTGTTTTTT.

The J gene is TRBJ1-2, the V gene TRBV7-2; D not certain. This CDR3 region has 15 residues. Trimming cost V 1 base and J 4 bases, with 13 bases left between them. Per the germline V gene, CDR1 is SGHTA and CDR2 is FQGNSA. CDR3 sequence reads: CASSLGEGRTYGYTF. The CDR3 DNA reads TGTGCCAGCAGCTTAGGAGAGGGTCGGACCTATGGCTACACCTTC. The complete variable domain, with remaining parts taken from reference TRBV7-2 and TRBJ1-2, reads GAGVSQSPSNKVTEKGKDVELRCDPISGHTALYWYRQSLGQGLEFLIYFQGNSAPDKSGLPSDRFSAERTGGSVSTLTIQRTQQEDSAVYLCASSLGEGRTYGYTFGSGTRLTVV.

The chain links TRBV5-4 to TRBJ2-5, with 11 bases aligning to TRBD2. J lost 4 bases, V lost 2 bases, and 7 bases had no gene match. Germline CDR1 is SGHNT and CDR2 is YYREEE (reference sequence). The CDR3 has 16 residues. This chain's CDR3 is CASSLASGGIGETQYF. CDR3 nucleotides: TGTGCCAGCAGCTTAGCTAGCGGGGGGATTGGAGAGACCCAGTACTTC.

This chain links TRBV18 with TRBJ1-1; D is unclear. CDR1 is KGHSH, CDR2 LQKENI, per germline. The ends were cut back, 3 bases at V and 3 bases at J, with 11 bases in the middle. The CDR3 length is 14 residues. CDR3 sequence reads: CASSPFRGHTEAFF. The CDR3 nucleotides read TGTGCCAGCTCACCGTTCCGGGGTCACACTGAAGCTTTCTTT.

The chain uses TRBV11-3 and TRBJ2-1; TRBD1 matches 8 bases. The germline V gene has CDR1 SGHNT and CDR2 YENEEA. Unmatched junction bases numbered 3, after V lost 5 bases and J lost 6 bases. The CDR3 length is 13 residues. The CDR3 bases are TGTGCCAGCAGCGCGGACAGGGTCAATGAGCAGTTCTTC. Translating gives CASSADRVNEQFF.

The rearrangement uses TRBV9 and TRBJ2-3, with D hard to call. Germline V gene sequence: CDR1 SGDLS, CDR2 YYNGEE. The CDR3 contains 16 residues. Trimming took 0 bases from V and 2 from J, leaving 13 bases between them. The CDR3 reads CASSVDGVTLTDTQYF. The CDR3 region has the DNA TGTGCCAGCAGCGTAGACGGAGTAACCCTCACAGATACGCAGTATTTT. The full variable domain, its missing parts supplied by reference TRBV9 and TRBJ2-3, is DSGVTQTPKHLITATGQRVTLRCSPRSGDLSVYWYQQSLDQGLQFLIQYYNGEERAKGNILERFSAQQFPDLHSELNLSSLELGDSALYFCASSVDGVTLTDTQYFGPGTRLTVL.

The gene calls are TRBV28 and TRBJ2-3; TRBD2 is a possible D gene (5 bases). The germline V gene encodes CDR1 MDHEN and CDR2 SYDVKM. This CDR3 spans 13 amino acids. Trimming took 7 bases from V and 4 from J, leaving 12 bases between them. The DNA of the CDR3 is TGTGCCAGCACCCTGGCGGGCGCAGATACGCAGTATTTT. Encoded protein: CASTLAGADTQYF.

This chain uses TRBV19 with TRBJ2-6; 8 bases align to TRBD1. CDR1 is LNHDA and CDR2 is SQIVND in the germline V gene (reference sequence). This CDR3 comprises 18 residues. The CDR3 DNA is TGTGCTGCTGGCAGGGGGCATTCTCGTTTCGCTGGGGCCAACGTCCTGACTTTC. Its translation: CAAGRGHSRFAGANVLTF. Together with reference TRBV19 and TRBJ2-6, the CDR3 gives the full variable domain: DGGITQSPKYLFRKEGQNVTLSCEQNLNHDAMYWYRQDPGQGLRLIYYSQIVNDFQKGDIAEGYSVSREKKESFPLTVTSAQKNPTAFYLCAAGRGHSRFAGANVLTFGAGSRLTVL.

The rearrangement links TRBV11-3 to TRBJ2-1, with no clear D. The CDR3 has 13 residues. CDR1 and CDR2 (germline): SGHNT, YENEEA. V shed 5 bases and J shed 5 bases, with 10 bases lying between them. CDR3 sequence: CASSPTPNNEQFF. The CDR3, as DNA: TGTGCCAGCAGCCCCACTCCGAACAATGAGCAGTTCTTC.

The rearrangement uses TRBV6-5 and TRBJ1-5; D is unresolved. Per the germline V gene, CDR1 is MNHEY and CDR2 is SVGAGI. The CDR3 runs 13 residues. The germline V and J ends were trimmed by 2 bases and 5 bases, with 7 bases remaining between them. This CDR3 reads CASSYTRDQPQHF. The DNA for the CDR3 is TGTGCCAGCAGTTACACTAGGGATCAGCCCCAGCATTTT.

This sequence joins TRBV30 and TRBJ2-4, with D perhaps matching TRBD1 (6 bases). V was clipped by 7 bases and J by 5 bases, with 9 bases between them. There are 11 residues in the CDR3. Germline CDR1 GTSNPN, CDR2 SVGIG (reference sequence). The CDR3 region is CASRTENIQYF. CDR3 sequence (DNA): TGTGCCTCCCGGACAGAAAACATTCAGTACTTC.

The V gene is TRBV12-3 or TRBV12-4, the J gene TRBJ1-6; D is uncertain. V lost 3 bases, J lost 7 bases, and 7 bases lay in between. The CDR3 is 13 residues long. The CDR3 loop reads CASSLRGNSPLHF. DNA of the CDR3: TGTGCCAGCAGTTTGAGAGGAAATTCACCCCTCCACTTT.

Details on this clone: Other nucleotide sequences in the sample specify the same CDR3. The chain joins TRBV2 to TRBJ2-7, with a possible D match to TRBD2 (6 bases). This CDR3 has 13 amino acids. CDR1 and CDR2 from the germline V gene are SNHLY and FYNNEI. Trimming stripped 3 bases from V and 2 bases from J, with 8 bases between. CDR3 nucleotides: TGTGCCAGCAGTGACCGGGGGACCTACGAGCAGTACTTC. Translated, it gives CASSDRGTYEQYF.

CDR3 residues: CASSEPLLAGVDTQYF. CDR3 DNA: TGTGCCAGCAGTGAGCCCCTGCTAGCGGGGGTAGATACGCAGTATTTT. The J gene is TRBJ2-3, the V gene TRBV6-1, with 10 bases identical to TRBD2. The CDR3 has 16 amino acids. Germline trimming cut 3 bases from V and 5 bases from J; bases unmatched to any gene: 8. Germline-derived CDR1 and CDR2 are MNHNS and SASEGT.

The chain has TRBV5-1 and TRBJ2-1; D remains ambiguous. The V and J ends lost 4 bases and 4 bases respectively, with 6 bases between them. There are 12 residues in the CDR3. Germline V gives CDR1 SGHRS, CDR2 YFSETQ. CDR3 sequence reads: CASSGSYNEQFF. The CDR3 nucleotides read TGCGCCAGCAGCGGTAGTTACAATGAGCAGTTCTTC.

This chain joins TRBV27 and TRBJ2-7; 8 bases line up with TRBD1. The V gene's germline CDR1 is MNHEY and CDR2 SMNVEV (reference sequence). The V segment lost 1 base and the J segment 3 bases; nucleotides outside the gene matches: 5. The length of the CDR3 is 15 residues. The CDR3 DNA reads as TGTGCCAGCAGTTTATATGCAGGGGGCATCTACGAGCAGTACTTC. Encoded protein: CASSLYAGGIYEQYF.